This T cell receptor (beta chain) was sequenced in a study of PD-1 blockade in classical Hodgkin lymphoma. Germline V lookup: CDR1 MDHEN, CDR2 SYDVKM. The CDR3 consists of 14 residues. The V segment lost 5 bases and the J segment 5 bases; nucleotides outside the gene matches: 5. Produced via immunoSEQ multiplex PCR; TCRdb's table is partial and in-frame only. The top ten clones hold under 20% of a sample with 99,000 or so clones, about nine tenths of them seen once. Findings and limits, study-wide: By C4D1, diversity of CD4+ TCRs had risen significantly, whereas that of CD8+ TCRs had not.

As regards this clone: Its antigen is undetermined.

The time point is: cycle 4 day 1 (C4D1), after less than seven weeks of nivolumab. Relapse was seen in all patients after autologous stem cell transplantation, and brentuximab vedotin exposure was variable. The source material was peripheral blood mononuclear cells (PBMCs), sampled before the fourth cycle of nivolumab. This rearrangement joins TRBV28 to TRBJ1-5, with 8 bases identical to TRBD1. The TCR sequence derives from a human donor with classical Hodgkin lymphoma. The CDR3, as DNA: TGTGCCAGCAGTCCACAGGGGGTATATCAGCCCCAGCATTTT. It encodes CASSPQGVYQPQHF.